One and the same sample provided the 29 T cell receptor beta chains below, sequenced in a study of regulatory T cells in long-lasting Graves disease. Construction of the TCR beta libraries employed iRepertoire HTBI primers in conjunction with Arm-PCR of CDR3 regions. TCRdb passed the multiplex PCR reads through MiXCR, listing each CDR3 protein once. The sample shows approximately 470,000 distinct CDR3 sequences, 15% to 20% of them seen only once. Time point defined: newly diagnosed GD, antithyroid drugs for less than 3 months. RNA isolated from PBMCs was used to make the TCR library. This sample also appeared in a second study, on T cells in Graves' hyperthyroidism and ophthalmopathy.

The sample consisted of peripheral blood mononuclear cells (PBMCs), taken at new diagnosis, from a patient treated with antithyroid drugs. The source is a man in his forties with Graves disease.

This clonotype has ten or more counts. Here the CDR3 DNA reads TGTGCCAGCAGTTCGCGACAGGGTGTGGCCGGGGAGCTGTTTTTT. Translation gives CASSSRQGVAGELFF. V is TRBV5-5 and J is TRBJ2-2, with 7 bases lining up with TRBD1. The germline V gene has CDR1 SGHKS and CDR2 YYEKEE (reference sequence). J lost 6 bases, V lost 5 bases, and 10 bases had no gene match. The CDR3 has 15 residues.

This clonotype was counted ten times or more. The chain recombines TRBV28 with TRBJ1-6, with no clear D. CDR1 MDHEN and CDR2 SYDVKM come from the germline V gene. Trimming took off 1 base at V and 10 bases at J, with 5 bases between the two ends. This CDR3 comprises 12 residues. The CDR3 bases are TGTGCCAGCAGTTTATTACGGTCACCCCTCCACTTT. Translating gives CASSLLRSPLHF. Full variable domain (missing parts from reference TRBV28 and TRBJ1-6): DVKVTQSSRYLVKRTGEKVFLECVQDMDHENMFWYRQDPGLGLRLIYFSYDVKMKEKGDIPEGYSVSREKKERFSLILESASTNQTSMYLCASSLLRSPLHFGNGTRLTVT.

Ten or more counts support this clonotype. This sequence joins TRBV14 and TRBJ2-7; the D is unclear. The germline gives CDR1 SGHDN, CDR2 FVKESK. Trimming cost V 0 bases and J 6 bases, with 12 bases left between them. CDR3 length: 14 residues. CDR3 coding DNA: TGTGCCAGCAGCCAAGATTTCGTAGTGCGCGAGCAGTACTTC. Translating it yields CASSQDFVVREQYF.

This clonotype was counted many times. The chain recombines TRBV20-1 with TRBJ2-7, with D maybe TRBD1 (5 bases). CDR1 is DFQATT, CDR2 SNEGSKA, per germline (reference sequence). CDR3 size: 13 residues. Trimming shortened V by 6 bases and J by 0 bases, and 12 bases separated the two germline ends. The CDR3 DNA reads TGCAGTGCCCAGACAGCCTTCTCCTACGAGCAGTACTTC. Protein product: CSAQTAFSYEQYF.

This clonotype was seen many times. The chain employs TRBV6-1 and TRBJ1-1; TRBD1 agrees at 9 bases. V trimming: 5 bases; J trimming: 4 bases; junction bases outside the gene matches: 11. The CDR3 covers 16 residues. Germline CDR1 reads MNHNS; CDR2 reads SASEGT. The DNA of the CDR3 is TGTGCCAGCAGTACCCTAAGGGACAGGGCTGCCACTGAAGCTTTCTTT. It yields the protein CASSTLRDRAATEAFF.

This clonotype was counted many times. The V call is TRBV2, the J call TRBJ2-2; 12 bases map to TRBD2. CDR3 length: 15 amino acids. J gave up 7 bases and V 4 bases, and 4 bases lay outside the gene matches. From germline, CDR1 is SNHLY and CDR2 FYNNEI. The CDR3: CASSVTSGRNGELFF. In nucleotides, the CDR3 is TGTGCCAGCAGTGTTACTAGCGGGAGGAACGGGGAGCTGTTTTTT.

This clonotype was detected many times. The rearrangement uses TRBV27 and TRBJ2-3; weak D call: TRBD2 (6 bases). Trimming shortened V by 1 base and J by 10 bases, and 18 bases separated the two germline ends. CDR3 length equals 15 residues. Per the germline V gene, CDR1 is MNHEY and CDR2 is SMNVEV (reference sequence). The CDR3 here is CASSLLISGEGPQYF. CDR3 bases: TGTGCCAGCAGTTTATTGATTAGCGGAGAAGGGCCGCAGTATTTT.

About this clonotype: This may be a read error, as it is one base from a much larger clone. The V call is TRBV30, the J call TRBJ2-7; a weak D match, TRBD2 (6 bases). The CDR3 is made up of 11 amino acids. V shed 3 bases and J shed 3 bases, with 6 bases lying between them. Germline V CDR1 and CDR2: GTSNPN, SVGIG (reference sequence). The CDR3 loop reads CAWRGGYEQYF. CDR3 nucleotides: TGTGCCTGGAGGGGGGGCTACGAGCAGTACTTC.

This clonotype has at least ten counts. The chain is built from TRBV5-5 and TRBJ2-7, with TRBD1 identical over 10 bases. This CDR3 is 14 amino acids long. V lost 6 bases, J lost 5 bases, and 8 bases stayed unmatched. Germline V gene sequence: CDR1 SGHKS, CDR2 YYEKEE (reference sequence). The CDR3 sequence is CASNTRQGANEQYF. DNA of the CDR3: TGTGCCAGCAACACCAGACAGGGGGCGAACGAGCAGTACTTC.

This chain joins TRBV4-1 and TRBJ2-7; 7 bases agree with TRBD1. CDR3 length equals 16 residues. The germline CDR1 and CDR2 sequences are MGHRA and YSYEKL. The V gene end was trimmed by 4 bases and the J gene end by 7 bases; junction bases not matched to a gene: 16. CDR3 region: CASSPSPGQTYNEQYF. The CDR3 DNA reads as TGCGCCAGCAGCCCGTCCCCGGGACAGACCTACAATGAGCAGTACTTC.

Of note for this clonotype: The DNA is left out, because the CDR3 cannot be placed on it with certainty; the CDR3 is given as TCRdb lists it. V and J are TRBV2 and TRBJ2-1; TRBD1 reflects the table's D call only, with no check against the DNA. Germline loops: CDR1 SNHLY, CDR2 FYNNEI. The CDR3 is made up of 17 amino acids, end residues included. The CDR3 sequence is CASKGDWGVGFGNERFF.

Comments on this clonotype: At one end, the junction sequence differs from germline, possibly due to a read error. V gene TRBV7-7 combines with J gene TRBJ1-6; D might be TRBD1 (5 bases). The germline V gene encodes CDR1 SSHAT and CDR2 FNYEAQ (reference sequence). The CDR3 has 12 residues. The chain's CDR3 is CASNWGWSPLHF. CDR3 sequence (DNA): TGTGCTAGCAACTGGGGGTGGTCACCCCTCCACTTT.

CDR3: CASSLGHGGPYEQYF. CDR3 nucleotides: TGCGCCAGCAGCTTGGGGCACGGAGGCCCCTACGAGCAGTACTTC. This rearrangement joins TRBV5-1 to TRBJ2-3, with D maybe TRBD2 (5 bases). Judging by the DNA end, TRBJ2-7 fits better; the J call may be wrong. In germline, CDR1 is SGHRS, CDR2 YFSETQ. The CDR3 has 15 amino acids.

This clonotype was found many times. The chain carries TRBV28 and TRBJ2-1, with 9 bases identical to TRBD2. V shed 5 bases, J shed 12 bases, and the junction held 17 bases outside the gene matches. Germline V gene sequence: CDR1 MDHEN, CDR2 SYDVKM. CDR3 length: 16 residues. The CDR3 loop is CASSGPGTSIRGVQFF. The CDR3 nucleotides are TGTGCCAGCAGTGGTCCCGGGACTAGCATCCGGGGAGTGCAGTTCTTC.

This clonotype appeared many times. This chain connects TRBV24-1 to TRBJ1-2; 7 nucleotides line up with TRBD1. The CDR3 is 15 amino acids. Per germline, CDR1 KGHDR and CDR2 SFDVKD. J was trimmed by 7 bases and V by 2 bases; bases with no gene match: 9. The CDR3 sequence is CATSDSGRDRGGYTF. The CDR3 DNA reads as TGTGCCACCAGTGATTCCGGTCGGGACAGAGGTGGCTACACCTTC.

The sample holds many counts of this clonotype. The genes are TRBV27 and TRBJ2-5, with 8 bases identical to TRBD1. The CDR3 contains 15 residues. Germline V gene data show CDR1 as MNHEY and CDR2 as SMNVEV (reference sequence). With V trimmed by 4 bases and J by 4 bases, 8 bases remained unmatched. CDR3 sequence: CASSSWTGFTETQYF. The DNA of the CDR3 is TGTGCCAGCAGTTCTTGGACAGGGTTTACAGAGACCCAGTACTTC.

For this clonotype: A read error may be the cause here, since a much bigger clone is one base away. The chain carries TRBV2 and TRBJ2-6, with 8 bases lining up with TRBD1. J was trimmed by 17 bases and V by 7 bases; bases with no gene match: 13. Germline CDR1 and CDR2: SNHLY and FYNNEI. The CDR3 runs 13 residues. The CDR3 is CASTGDRKGTLTF. The CDR3 DNA follows: TGTGCCAGCACTGGGGACAGGAAGGGGACCTTGACTTTC.

This clonotype was observed at least ten times. The V gene is TRBV28, the J gene TRBJ2-3; D might be TRBD2 (6 bases). CDR3 length: 15 amino acids. Trimming took 5 bases from V and 5 from J, leaving 17 bases between them. Looked up from germline, CDR1 is MDHEN and CDR2 is SYDVKM. The CDR3 protein is CASSPPAGWVDTQYF. CDR3 sequence (DNA): TGTGCCAGCAGTCCCCCCGCGGGATGGGTAGATACGCAGTATTTT. Drawing the rest from reference TRBV28 and TRBJ2-3, the complete variable domain is DVKVTQSSRYLVKRTGEKVFLECVQDMDHENMFWYRQDPGLGLRLIYFSYDVKMKEKGDIPEGYSVSREKKERFSLILESASTNQTSMYLCASSPPAGWVDTQYFGPGTRLTVL.

In nucleotides, the CDR3 is TGTGCCAGCAGTCGATTAGCGGGAGTGAGTCCCAACTACAATGAGCAGTTCTTC. Translated, it gives CASSRLAGVSPNYNEQFF. This chain joins TRBV6-1 and TRBJ2-1; TRBD2 matches 9 bases. The junction had 14 bases not matched to a gene; V was cut back by 5 bases and J by 3 bases. The length of the CDR3 is 18 residues. Germline V lookup: CDR1 MNHNS, CDR2 SASEGT.

This clonotype was seen more than once but under ten times. The chain joins TRBV20-1 to TRBJ2-4; D is undetermined. Germline CDR1 and CDR2: DFQATT and SNEGSKA (reference sequence). Trimming pared 3 bases from V and 3 bases from J, leaving 15 bases between. The CDR3 length is 15 residues. CDR3 DNA: TGCAGTGCTAGCGCCCCAATAGAAGGCAAAAACATTCAGTACTTC. Encoded protein: CSASAPIEGKNIQYF.

This clonotype was detected many times. This chain links TRBV20-1 with TRBJ2-7; 11 bases match TRBD1. Germline CDR1 and CDR2: DFQATT and SNEGSKA (reference sequence). The V segment lost 5 bases and the J segment 3 bases; nucleotides outside the gene matches: 3. This CDR3 has 13 amino acids. CDR3 coding DNA: TGCAGTGCTTCCGGGACAGGGGGCTACGAGCAGTACTTC. Translated, it gives CSASGTGGYEQYF.

The sample holds many counts of this clonotype. V usage is TRBV2 and J usage is TRBJ2-1; no definite D call. The CDR3 consists of 16 residues. CDR1 and CDR2 (germline): SNHLY, FYNNEI. Trimming shortened V by 3 bases and J by 0 bases, and 12 bases separated the two germline ends. The CDR3 nucleotides are TGTGCCAGCAGTGATAGCTTCCCGAGCTCCTACAATGAGCAGTTCTTC. Protein sequence: CASSDSFPSSYNEQFF.

This clonotype was seen many times. This sequence joins TRBV7-3 and TRBJ2-2, with D maybe TRBD2 (5 bases). The CDR3 contains 13 residues. Germline CDR1 SGHTA, CDR2 FQGTGA. Trimming removed 4 bases from V and 4 bases from J, with 7 bases in between. This CDR3 reads CASSSGFTGELFF. The CDR3 bases are TGTGCCAGCAGCTCGGGGTTCACCGGGGAGCTGTTTTTT.

This clonotype was observed at least ten times. V and J are TRBV6-5 and TRBJ2-7; D gene uncertain. V was shortened by 2 bases and J by 6 bases, with 8 bases between the two germline ends. Germline assignment: CDR1 MNHEY and CDR2 SVGAGI. This CDR3 has 12 amino acids. CDR3 residues: CASSYGKGEQYF. CDR3 DNA sequence: TGTGCCAGCAGTTACGGGAAAGGCGAGCAGTACTTC.

The chain uses TRBV11-3 and TRBJ2-5; TRBD1 is a possible D gene (6 bases). Deletions cut 5 bases from V and 2 bases from J, with 15 bases between. The CDR3 is 15 amino acids. Per the germline V gene, CDR1 is SGHNT and CDR2 is YENEEA. The CDR3 nucleotides read TGTGCCAGCAGCGGTCTTACAGGGAGTCAAGAGACCCAGTACTTC. This gives the protein CASSGLTGSQETQYF.

This clonotype appeared many times. This chain connects TRBV3-1 to TRBJ1-1; D remains unclear. The CDR3 is 13 amino acids. With 2 bases removed from V and 1 base from J, the gap between germline ends came to 5 bases. The V gene's germline CDR1 is LGHDT and CDR2 YNNKEL (reference sequence). CDR3 amino acids: CASSQRRNTEAFF. The CDR3 region has the DNA TGTGCCAGCAGCCAACGACGGAACACTGAAGCTTTCTTT.

This clonotype was detected a few times. The genes are TRBV10-1 and TRBJ2-1; a weak D match, TRBD2 (5 bases). There are 15 residues in the CDR3. CDR1 and CDR2 (germline): WNHNN, SYGVQD (reference sequence). The V end was cut by 2 bases, the J end by 9 bases, with 17 bases between. CDR3 sequence (DNA): TGCGCCAGCAGTGAGATATCCAGCGGCGAACGTGAGCAGTTCTTC. Translating gives CASSEISSGEREQFF.

This clonotype was observed a few times. The CDR3 protein is CASSPGGSFRNEQFF. CDR3 coding DNA: TGCGCCAGCAGCCCAGGGGGAAGTTTTAGAAATGAGCAGTTCTTC. The chain carries TRBV5-1 and TRBJ2-1; 7 nucleotides agree with TRBD1. The V gene's germline CDR1 is SGHRS and CDR2 YFSETQ. This CDR3 contains 15 residues. V shed 4 bases and J 7 bases; nucleotides not matched to a gene: 11.

This clonotype was detected once. Germline and junction disagree at one end, which may indicate a read error. The chain recombines TRBV5-6 with TRBJ1-2; D gene uncertain. The CDR3 spans 12 residues. The germline gives CDR1 SGHDT, CDR2 YYEEEE. CDR3 coding DNA: TGTGCCAGCAGCTTCAAACACTACGGCTACACCTTC. Translated: CASSFKHYGYTF.